This TCR beta chain is from a study of T cell responses to AZD1222 COVID-19 vaccine. Repertoires were generated with immunoSEQ multiplex PCR, while TCRdb's copy carries only in-frame clones and drops some. The repertoire consists of around 130,000 clones, with around 90% occurring once and the leading ten covering under 2%. CDR3 length equals 15 residues. The germline V gene encodes CDR1 ENHRY and CDR2 SYGVKD. Trimming pared 8 bases from V and 4 bases from J, leaving 20 bases between. The chain employs TRBV10-3 and TRBJ1-1; TRBD1 might be the D (5 bases). This receptor was taken from an adult who received the AZD1222 COVID-19 vaccine. The sample consisted of peripheral blood, taken 28 days after the second AZD1222 dose. For the CDR3, the DNA is TGTGCCATCCGCCTTGAACCTGGGGCGGGCACTGAAGCTTTCTTT. Amino acids: CAIRLEPGAGTEAFF.